This is a list of T cell receptor beta chains from one sample in a study of beta chain features in type 1 diabetes. Libraries were prepared by immunoSEQ multiplex PCR; TCRdb keeps only in-frame clonotypes and omits some of them. The sample shows about 150,000 clones, about 8% of them seen only once. Sequenced input: central memory CD4+ T cells from blood. The origin of the receptors is a woman between 35 and 50 years old with type 1 diabetes. The CDR3 runs from the conserved cysteine through the conserved F or W. The D gene is left open where the match is weak. Clone sizes are given selectively: once, few, many, or a class where the clone is expanded.

j_gene: TRBJ2-3
v_gene: TRBV28
abundance: few
d_gene: TRBD2
CDR3nt: TGTGCCAGCAGTCCGGGACTAGCGGGTGCTAGCACAGATACGCAGTATTTT
CDR3aa: CASSPGLAGASTDTQYF

j_gene: TRBJ2-1
v_gene: TRBV5-6
abundance: .
d_gene: .
CDR3nt: TGTGCCAGCGCTAACACACTAGGGGGTGAGCAGTTCTTC
CDR3aa: CASANTLGGEQFF

j_gene: TRBJ1-1
v_gene: TRBV9
abundance: .
d_gene: TRBD1
CDR3nt: TGTGCCAGCAGCGTAGGACCAGGGGGCGCGACTGAAGCTTTCTTT
CDR3aa: CASSVGPGGATEAFF

j_gene: TRBJ2-3
v_gene: TRBV27
abundance: .
d_gene: .
CDR3nt: TGTGCCAGCAGTCCGGGTTCCACAGATACGCAGTATTTT
CDR3aa: CASSPGSTDTQYF

j_gene: TRBJ2-7
v_gene: TRBV28
abundance: few
d_gene: .
CDR3nt: TGTGCCACCACCCGCTACGAATCGCAGTACTTC
CDR3aa: CATTRYESQYF

j_gene: TRBJ2-1
v_gene: TRBV15
abundance: many
d_gene: .
CDR3nt: TGTGCCACCAGCAGAGGCCAGGGGGGCTCCTACAATGAGCAGTTCTTC
CDR3aa: CATSRGQGGSYNEQFF

j_gene: TRBJ1-1
v_gene: TRBV23-1
abundance: few
d_gene: .
CDR3nt: TGCGCCAGCAGTCGACCGGGACAACCGTCTACTGAAGCTTTCTTT
CDR3aa: CASSRPGQPSTEAFF

j_gene: TRBJ2-2
v_gene: TRBV18
abundance: few
d_gene: .
CDR3nt: TGTGCCAGCTCACCTCAGGGATCGGCCGGGGAGCTGTTTTTT
CDR3aa: CASSPQGSAGELFF

j_gene: TRBJ1-2
v_gene: TRBV6-6
abundance: few
d_gene: .
CDR3nt: TGTGCCAGCAGTGTCCCGTTTGAGGATGGCTACACCTTC
CDR3aa: CASSVPFEDGYTF

j_gene: TRBJ1-6
v_gene: TRBV28
abundance: .
d_gene: TRBD1
CDR3nt: TGTGCCAGCATCCAAGGTCAGGGGGCGGGATACTCACCCCTCCACTTT
CDR3aa: CASIQGQGAGYSPLHF

j_gene: TRBJ1-2
v_gene: TRBV7-3
abundance: .
d_gene: .
CDR3nt: TGTGCCAGCAGCCCCCAGTGGACAGCCGCTGGCTACACCTTC
CDR3aa: CASSPQWTAAGYTF

j_gene: TRBJ1-1
v_gene: TRBV28
abundance: few
d_gene: .
CDR3nt: TGTGCCAGCCAGGACCCTCAGGGGACTGAAGCTTTCTTT
CDR3aa: CASQDPQGTEAFF

j_gene: TRBJ2-6
v_gene: TRBV4-2
abundance: few
d_gene: TRBD2
CDR3nt: TGTGCCAGCAGGGGAGAGCGGGGGGGCTCTGGGGCCAACGTCCTGACTTTC
CDR3aa: CASRGERGGSGANVLTF

j_gene: TRBJ2-7
v_gene: TRBV7-2
abundance: many
d_gene: .
CDR3nt: TGTGCCAGCAGCTTCACGGGTGTTCGGGAGCAGTACTTC
CDR3aa: CASSFTGVREQYF

j_gene: TRBJ2-2
v_gene: TRBV18
abundance: .
d_gene: TRBD2
CDR3nt: TGTGCCAGCTCACCCCTGACTAGCGGGACCGGGGAGCTGTTTTTT
CDR3aa: CASSPLTSGTGELFF

j_gene: TRBJ2-1
v_gene: TRBV11-2
abundance: few
d_gene: .
CDR3nt: TGTGCCAGCAGCTTAGGAGCTTCTCCCTACGATGAGCAGTTCTTC
CDR3aa: CASSLGASPYDEQFF

j_gene: TRBJ2-7
v_gene: TRBV29-1
abundance: few
d_gene: .
CDR3nt: TGCAGCGTTGATGGGGACACCGACGAGCAGTACTTC
CDR3aa: CSVDGDTDEQYF

j_gene: TRBJ2-3
v_gene: TRBV7-8
abundance: .
d_gene: TRBD2
CDR3nt: TGTGCCAGCAGCCCTACTCTAGCGGGGGGGCCCGGTACGCAGTATTTT
CDR3aa: CASSPTLAGGPGTQYF

j_gene: TRBJ1-1
v_gene: TRBV5-1
abundance: few
d_gene: TRBD1
CDR3nt: TGCGCCAGCAGCCCTGGGGACAGAACTGTTGGCGGCACTGAAGCTTTCTTT
CDR3aa: CASSPGDRTVGGTEAFF

j_gene: TRBJ1-1
v_gene: TRBV29-1
abundance: few
d_gene: .
CDR3nt: TGCAGCGTTGACCAGGGCCGGAACACTGAAGCTTTCTTT
CDR3aa: CSVDQGRNTEAFF

j_gene: TRBJ2-5
v_gene: TRBV29-1
abundance: many
d_gene: TRBD1
CDR3nt: TGCAGCGTGGAGAAGACAGGGGGCGCGACCCAGTACTTC
CDR3aa: CSVEKTGGATQYF

j_gene: TRBJ1-1
v_gene: TRBV7-2
abundance: .
d_gene: .
CDR3nt: TGTGCCAGCAGCTCGGTCATACCCCCGGTACCTTTCTTT
CDR3aa: CASSSVIPPVPFF

j_gene: TRBJ1-6
v_gene: TRBV7-8
abundance: few
d_gene: TRBD1
CDR3nt: TGTGCCAGCAGCGTGACGGGACAGGATAATTCACCCCTCCACTTT
CDR3aa: CASSVTGQDNSPLHF

j_gene: TRBJ1-2
v_gene: TRBV6-5
abundance: .
d_gene: TRBD1
CDR3nt: TGTGCCAGCAGGACAGGGGCGGACTATGGCTACACCTTC
CDR3aa: CASRTGADYGYTF

j_gene: TRBJ2-5
v_gene: TRBV4-1
abundance: .
d_gene: .
CDR3nt: TGCGCCAGCAGCCAAGATCTCGTGGAGACCCAGTACTTC
CDR3aa: CASSQDLVETQYF

j_gene: TRBJ2-4
v_gene: TRBV7-2
abundance: .
d_gene: TRBD1
CDR3nt: TGTGCCAGCAGCTTTCAGGGGGATAAAAACATTCAGTACTTC
CDR3aa: CASSFQGDKNIQYF

j_gene: TRBJ2-5
v_gene: TRBV15
abundance: few
d_gene: .
CDR3nt: TGTGCCACCAGCAGCGGGCGGCAGGGGCAGTACTTC
CDR3aa: CATSSGRQGQYF

j_gene: TRBJ2-1
v_gene: TRBV4-2
abundance: .
d_gene: .
CDR3nt: TGTGCCAGCAGCCAAGATAACCAGGGGTCCTACAATGAGCAGTTCTTC
CDR3aa: CASSQDNQGSYNEQFF

j_gene: TRBJ2-2
v_gene: TRBV4-2
abundance: few
d_gene: .
CDR3nt: TGTGCCAGCAGCCGCGAGGACTACACCGGGGAGCTGTTTTTT
CDR3aa: CASSREDYTGELFF

j_gene: TRBJ1-1
v_gene: TRBV11-3
abundance: .
d_gene: .
CDR3nt: TGTGCCAGCAGCTCCCGGGTAGGCACTGAAGCTTTCTTT
CDR3aa: CASSSRVGTEAFF

j_gene: TRBJ1-2
v_gene: TRBV7-3
abundance: .
d_gene: .
CDR3nt: TGTGCCAGCAGTTTCACTGCGGGCGACTATGGCTACACCTTC
CDR3aa: CASSFTAGDYGYTF

j_gene: TRBJ1-2
v_gene: TRBV7-2
abundance: many
d_gene: TRBD1
CDR3nt: TGTGCCAGCAGTCCAGACAGGGACTATGGCTACACCTTC
CDR3aa: CASSPDRDYGYTF

j_gene: TRBJ1-4
v_gene: TRBV5-4
abundance: .
d_gene: .
CDR3nt: TGTGCCAGCAGCCAAGATGGCGGGGATGAAAAACTGTTTTTT
CDR3aa: CASSQDGGDEKLFF

j_gene: TRBJ2-5
v_gene: TRBV5-1
abundance: .
d_gene: TRBD1
CDR3nt: TGCGCCAGCAGCTTGGCGAGGACAGGGGGCCAAGAGACCCAGTACTTC
CDR3aa: CASSLARTGGQETQYF

j_gene: TRBJ2-1
v_gene: TRBV5-1
abundance: .
d_gene: .
CDR3nt: TGCGCCAGCAGCTTGGGAGGGTTCAATGAGCAGTTCTTC
CDR3aa: CASSLGGFNEQFF

j_gene: TRBJ1-6
v_gene: TRBV7-2
abundance: .
d_gene: TRBD1
CDR3nt: TGTGCCAGCAGCTCCAGACAGGGGAGGACACCCCTCCACTTT
CDR3aa: CASSSRQGRTPLHF

j_gene: TRBJ1-5
v_gene: TRBV15
abundance: few
d_gene: .
CDR3nt: TGTGCCACCAGCAGCCGAGTAAATCAGCCCCAGCATTTT
CDR3aa: CATSSRVNQPQHF

j_gene: TRBJ2-1
v_gene: TRBV4-1
abundance: few
d_gene: .
CDR3nt: TGCGCCAGCAGCCAAGGGGCTGGTGGATTTTACAATGAGCAGTTCTTC
CDR3aa: CASSQGAGGFYNEQFF

j_gene: TRBJ1-2
v_gene: TRBV11-2
abundance: few
d_gene: .
CDR3nt: TGTGCCAGCAGCTTAGATCTAAGCGGACAGCGATATGGCTACACCTTC
CDR3aa: CASSLDLSGQRYGYTF

j_gene: TRBJ1-1
v_gene: TRBV5-6
abundance: .
d_gene: TRBD1
CDR3nt: TGTGCCAGCAGCTTTAACAGGGGGAAGAGCACTGAAGCTTTCTTT
CDR3aa: CASSFNRGKSTEAFF

j_gene: TRBJ1-1
v_gene: TRBV7-8
abundance: few
d_gene: .
CDR3nt: TGTGCCAGCAGCCCCTCCGGCAGGCTTGGGACTGAAGCTTTCTTT
CDR3aa: CASSPSGRLGTEAFF

j_gene: TRBJ2-2
v_gene: TRBV7-2
abundance: few
d_gene: .
CDR3nt: TGTGCCAGCAGCTTTGCGCGGGACGGGGAGCTGTTTTTT
CDR3aa: CASSFARDGELFF

j_gene: TRBJ1-3
v_gene: TRBV9
abundance: .
d_gene: .
CDR3nt: TGTGCCAGCAGCGCACTCTCTTATCCGGGACTCGGAAACACCATATATTTT
CDR3aa: CASSALSYPGLGNTIYF

j_gene: TRBJ1-2
v_gene: TRBV7-9
abundance: .
d_gene: .
CDR3nt: TGTGCCAGCAGCGACTCGCCGGCGGGCTACACCTTC
CDR3aa: CASSDSPAGYTF

j_gene: TRBJ1-2
v_gene: TRBV28
abundance: .
d_gene: TRBD1
CDR3nt: TGTGCCAGCAGTTTAGGACAGGGGCATGACACCTTC
CDR3aa: CASSLGQGHDTF

j_gene: TRBJ2-7
v_gene: TRBV30
abundance: few
d_gene: .
CDR3nt: TGTGCCTGGAGTGGAGGGGGCGAGCAGTACTTC
CDR3aa: CAWSGGGEQYF

j_gene: TRBJ1-2
v_gene: TRBV28
abundance: .
d_gene: .
CDR3nt: TGTGCCAGCAGAGGGGCGGAGCCTAACTATGGCTACACCTTC
CDR3aa: CASRGAEPNYGYTF

j_gene: TRBJ2-1
v_gene: TRBV7-2
abundance: .
d_gene: TRBD2
CDR3nt: TGTGCCAGCAGCTTTAGCGGGATCCGCCAGAATGAGCAGTTCTTC
CDR3aa: CASSFSGIRQNEQFF

j_gene: TRBJ2-2
v_gene: TRBV30
abundance: .
d_gene: .
CDR3nt: TGTGCCTGGATCAGCAAAGCGTTCAGGGGCGGGGAGCTGTTTTTT
CDR3aa: CAWISKAFRGGELFF

j_gene: TRBJ2-7
v_gene: TRBV28
abundance: few
d_gene: TRBD1
CDR3nt: TGTGCCAGCAGTCCGGGACAGGGGCCCTCGGAGCAGTACTTC
CDR3aa: CASSPGQGPSEQYF

j_gene: TRBJ1-2
v_gene: TRBV2
abundance: few
d_gene: TRBD1
CDR3nt: TGTGCCAGCACCGGGGACAGGGAAAGAGGAGGCTACACCTTC
CDR3aa: CASTGDRERGGYTF

j_gene: TRBJ1-6
v_gene: TRBV4-3
abundance: .
d_gene: TRBD1
CDR3nt: TGCGCCAGCAGCCACTTGGACAGGGACAATTCACCCCTCCACTTT
CDR3aa: CASSHLDRDNSPLHF

j_gene: TRBJ2-2
v_gene: TRBV2
abundance: many
d_gene: .
CDR3nt: TGTGCCAGCTCCCTCTCTGCAGGAGGGGAAGGGGAGCTGTTTTTT
CDR3aa: CASSLSAGGEGELFF

j_gene: TRBJ2-3
v_gene: TRBV5-6
abundance: few
d_gene: TRBD2
CDR3nt: TGTGCCAGCAGCCACGGACTAGCGGGACGCACAGATACGCAGTATTTT
CDR3aa: CASSHGLAGRTDTQYF